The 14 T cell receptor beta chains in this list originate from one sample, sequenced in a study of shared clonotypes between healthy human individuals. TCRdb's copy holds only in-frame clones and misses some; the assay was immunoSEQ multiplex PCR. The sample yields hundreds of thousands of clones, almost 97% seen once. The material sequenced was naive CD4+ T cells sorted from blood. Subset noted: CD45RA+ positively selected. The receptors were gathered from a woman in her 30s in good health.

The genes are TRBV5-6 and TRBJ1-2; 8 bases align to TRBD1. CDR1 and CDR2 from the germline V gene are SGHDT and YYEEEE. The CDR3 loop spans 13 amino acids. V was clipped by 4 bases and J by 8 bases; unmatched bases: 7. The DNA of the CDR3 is TGTGCCAGCAGCCCTACGACAGGGGTGGGCTACACCTTC. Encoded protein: CASSPTTGVGYTF.

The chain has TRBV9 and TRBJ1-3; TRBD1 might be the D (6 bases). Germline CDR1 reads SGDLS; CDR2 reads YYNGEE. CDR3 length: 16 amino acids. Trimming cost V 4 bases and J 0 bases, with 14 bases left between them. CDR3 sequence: CASSPTAGHSGNTIYF. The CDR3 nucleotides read TGTGCCAGCAGCCCTACAGCGGGACACTCTGGAAACACCATATATTTT.

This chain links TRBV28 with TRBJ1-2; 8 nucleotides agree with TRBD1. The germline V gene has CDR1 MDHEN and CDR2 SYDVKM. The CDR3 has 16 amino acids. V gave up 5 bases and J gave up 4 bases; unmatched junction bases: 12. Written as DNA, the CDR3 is TGTGCCAGCAGTCTGATGTCAGGGGGCGCGGGCTATGGCTACACCTTC. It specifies CASSLMSGGAGYGYTF.

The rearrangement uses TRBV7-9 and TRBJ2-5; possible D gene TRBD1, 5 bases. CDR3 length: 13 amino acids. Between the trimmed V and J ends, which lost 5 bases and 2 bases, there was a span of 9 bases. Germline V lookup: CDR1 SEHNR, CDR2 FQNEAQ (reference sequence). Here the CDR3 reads CASSPTVQETQYF. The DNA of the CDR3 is TGTGCCAGCAGCCCGACAGTACAAGAGACCCAGTACTTC.

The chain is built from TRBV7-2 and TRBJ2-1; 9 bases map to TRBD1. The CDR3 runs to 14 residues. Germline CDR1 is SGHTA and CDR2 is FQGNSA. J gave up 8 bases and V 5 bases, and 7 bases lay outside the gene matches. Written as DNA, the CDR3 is TGTGCCAGCAGCGTAACACAGGGGGCACATGAGCAGTTCTTC. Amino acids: CASSVTQGAHEQFF.

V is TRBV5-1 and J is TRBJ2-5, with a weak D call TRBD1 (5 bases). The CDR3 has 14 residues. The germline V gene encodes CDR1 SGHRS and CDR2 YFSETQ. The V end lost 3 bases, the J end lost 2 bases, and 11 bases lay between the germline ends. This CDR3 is CASSSGHPQETQYF. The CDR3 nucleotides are TGCGCCAGCAGCTCCGGACACCCTCAAGAGACCCAGTACTTC.

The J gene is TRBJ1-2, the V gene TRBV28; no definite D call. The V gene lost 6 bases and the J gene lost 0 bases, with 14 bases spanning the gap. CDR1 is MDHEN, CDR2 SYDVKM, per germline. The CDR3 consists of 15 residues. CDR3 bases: TGTGCCAGCAGCGGATTCGAGGCGACTAACTATGGCTACACCTTC. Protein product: CASSGFEATNYGYTF.

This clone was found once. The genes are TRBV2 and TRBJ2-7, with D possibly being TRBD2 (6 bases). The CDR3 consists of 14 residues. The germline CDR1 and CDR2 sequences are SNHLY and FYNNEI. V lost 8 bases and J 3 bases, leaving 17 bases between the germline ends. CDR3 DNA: TGTGCCAGCCGACGGAGCGGGTTTCTCTACGAGCAGTACTTC. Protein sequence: CASRRSGFLYEQYF. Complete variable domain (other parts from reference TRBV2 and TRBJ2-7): EPEVTQTPSHQVTQMGQEVILRCVPISNHLYFYWYRQILGQKVEFLVSFYNNEISEKSEIFDDQFSVERPDGSNFTLKIRSTKLEDSAMYFCASRRSGFLYEQYFGPGTRLTVT.

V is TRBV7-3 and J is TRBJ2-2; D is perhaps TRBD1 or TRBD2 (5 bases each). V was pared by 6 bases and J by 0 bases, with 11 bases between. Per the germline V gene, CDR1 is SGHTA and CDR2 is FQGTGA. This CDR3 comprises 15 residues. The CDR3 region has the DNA TGTGCCAGCAGGTCAGGGAGCTCGAACACCGGGGAGCTGTTTTTT. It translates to CASRSGSSNTGELFF.

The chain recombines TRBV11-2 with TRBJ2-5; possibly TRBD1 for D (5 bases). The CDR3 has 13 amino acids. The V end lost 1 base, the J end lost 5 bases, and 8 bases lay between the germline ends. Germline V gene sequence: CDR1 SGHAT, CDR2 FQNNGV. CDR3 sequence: CASSLAGFETQYF. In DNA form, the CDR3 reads TGTGCCAGCAGCTTAGCAGGGTTCGAGACCCAGTACTTC.

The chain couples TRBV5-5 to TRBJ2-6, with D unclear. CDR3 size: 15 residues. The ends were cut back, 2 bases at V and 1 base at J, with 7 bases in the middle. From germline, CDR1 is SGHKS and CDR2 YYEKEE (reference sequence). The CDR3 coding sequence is TGTGCCAGCAGCTTTGGTCAATCTGGGGCCAACGTCCTGACTTTC. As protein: CASSFGQSGANVLTF.

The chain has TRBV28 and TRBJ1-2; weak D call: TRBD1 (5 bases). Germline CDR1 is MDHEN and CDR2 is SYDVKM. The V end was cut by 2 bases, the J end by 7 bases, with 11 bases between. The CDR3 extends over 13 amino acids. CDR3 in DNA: TGTGCCAGCAGTTTAGGGGGACGTCGTGGCTACACCTTC. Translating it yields CASSLGGRRGYTF.

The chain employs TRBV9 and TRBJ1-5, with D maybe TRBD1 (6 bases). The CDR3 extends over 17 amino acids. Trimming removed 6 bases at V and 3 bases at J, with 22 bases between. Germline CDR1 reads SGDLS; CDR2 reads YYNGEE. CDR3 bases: TGTGCCAGCAACGAACGTATCCGGGGACACTCCAATCAGCCCCAGCATTTT. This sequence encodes CASNERIRGHSNQPQHF. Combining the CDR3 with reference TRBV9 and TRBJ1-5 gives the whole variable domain DSGVTQTPKHLITATGQRVTLRCSPRSGDLSVYWYQQSLDQGLQFLIQYYNGEERAKGNILERFSAQQFPDLHSELNLSSLELGDSALYFCASNERIRGHSNQPQHFGDGTRLSIL.

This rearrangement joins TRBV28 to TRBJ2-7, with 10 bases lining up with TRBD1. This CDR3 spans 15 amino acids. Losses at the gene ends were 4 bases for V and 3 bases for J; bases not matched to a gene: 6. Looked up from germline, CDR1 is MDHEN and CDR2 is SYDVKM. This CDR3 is CASSSTGTGDYEQYF. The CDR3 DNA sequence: TGTGCCAGCAGTTCAACCGGGACAGGGGACTACGAGCAGTACTTC.